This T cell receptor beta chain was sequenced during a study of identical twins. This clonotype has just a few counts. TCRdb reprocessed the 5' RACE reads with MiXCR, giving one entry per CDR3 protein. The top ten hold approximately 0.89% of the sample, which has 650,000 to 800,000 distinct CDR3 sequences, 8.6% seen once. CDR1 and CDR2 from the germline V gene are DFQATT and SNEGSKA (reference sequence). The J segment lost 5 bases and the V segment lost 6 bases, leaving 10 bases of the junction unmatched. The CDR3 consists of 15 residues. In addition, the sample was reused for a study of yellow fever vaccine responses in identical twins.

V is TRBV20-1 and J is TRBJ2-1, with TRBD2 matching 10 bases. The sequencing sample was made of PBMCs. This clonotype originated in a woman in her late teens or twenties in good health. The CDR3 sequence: CSATQAGGIHNEQFF. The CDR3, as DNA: TGCAGTGCCACCCAAGCGGGAGGGATCCACAATGAGCAGTTCTTC.